One sample yielded the 24 T cell receptor beta chains listed below, sequenced in a study of shared clonotypes between healthy human individuals. Using immunoSEQ multiplex PCR, the repertoire was profiled, and TCRdb retains in-frame clones only, with some absent. The repertoire holds about 600,000 clones, with about 80% as singletons. Sequencing was done on a sample of PBMCs. The receptor source for this set is a woman aged 35 to 49 in good health. Some clones in this sample may be carry-over from other donors' samples.

The chain couples TRBV27 to TRBJ2-7; TRBD2 is a possible D gene (5 bases). In germline, CDR1 is MNHEY, CDR2 SMNVEV (reference sequence). The CDR3 covers 15 residues. Deletions cut 3 bases from V and 4 bases from J, with 16 bases between. The CDR3 spells CASSFAVTTGYEQYF. CDR3 nucleotides: TGTGCCAGCAGTTTTGCCGTGACTACGGGTTACGAGCAGTACTTC.

Turning to this clone: A far bigger clonotype differs at one base, so this is likely a read error. The chain combines TRBV5-1 with TRBJ2-7, with TRBD2 matching over 13 bases. The CDR3 runs 16 residues. Germline V lookup: CDR1 SGHRS, CDR2 YFSETQ. With V trimmed by 1 base and J by 9 bases, 10 bases remained unmatched. CDR3 sequence: CASSLTLAGGPNGQYF. In nucleotides, the CDR3 is TGCGCCAGCAGCTTGACACTAGCGGGAGGGCCAAACGGGCAGTACTTC.

The V call is TRBV19, the J call TRBJ2-1; D is uncertain. Germline V gene data show CDR1 as LNHDA and CDR2 as SQIVND (reference sequence). The CDR3 has 13 residues. Trimming cost V 7 bases and J 7 bases, with 14 bases left between them. As DNA, the CDR3 is TGTGCCAGTAACCCACCGAGTGGAAATGAGCAGTTCTTC. This codes for CASNPPSGNEQFF.

For this clone: This clone may be a read error of a much larger clone one base away. V is TRBV4-3 and J is TRBJ2-1; 8 bases match TRBD2. The CDR3 runs to 15 residues. The junction had 4 bases not matched to a gene; V was cut back by 0 bases and J by 6 bases. CDR1 and CDR2 from the germline V gene are LGHNA and YSLEER. CDR3: CASSQDGGRCNEQFF. DNA of the CDR3: TGCGCCAGCAGCCAAGATGGCGGGAGGTGCAATGAGCAGTTCTTC.

The V gene is TRBV29-1, the J gene TRBJ1-2; 9 nucleotides align to TRBD1. V was pared by 5 bases and J by 5 bases, with 9 bases of the junction left unmatched. The CDR3 length is 14 residues. Germline lookup yields CDR1 SQVTM and CDR2 ANQGSEA. CDR3 in amino acids: CSVLPDRGGYGYTF. The CDR3 nucleotides read TGCAGCGTTCTACCGGACAGGGGAGGTTATGGCTACACCTTC.

This clone showed up just a few times. The chain links TRBV5-1 to TRBJ2-7, with 10 bases that match TRBD2. The CDR3 totals 14 residues. The germline V gene encodes CDR1 SGHRS and CDR2 YFSETQ. With V trimmed by 7 bases and J by 4 bases, 8 bases remained unmatched. The CDR3 bases are TGCGCCAGCGGACTAGCGGCAGAGCCTTACGAGCAGTACTTC. It encodes CASGLAAEPYEQYF.

The genes are TRBV19 and TRBJ2-7, with 14 bases aligning to TRBD2. In germline, CDR1 is LNHDA, CDR2 SQIVND (reference sequence). The length of the CDR3 is 18 residues. J was trimmed by 6 bases and V by 6 bases; bases with no gene match: 16. The CDR3 protein is CASREGTSGSAGQSEQYF. In DNA form, the CDR3 reads TGTGCCAGTAGAGAGGGGACTAGCGGGAGCGCCGGCCAGTCCGAGCAGTACTTC.

In its sample, this clone was seen once. The chain combines TRBV2 with TRBJ1-2, with D possibly being TRBD1 (5 bases). The CDR3 loop spans 15 amino acids. The V gene's germline CDR1 is SNHLY and CDR2 FYNNEI. Trimming removed 5 bases from V and 8 bases from J, with 21 bases in between. This chain's CDR3 is CASSPHRLGEAGYTF. The CDR3 DNA follows: TGTGCCAGCAGTCCCCACCGTTTAGGGGAAGCGGGCTACACCTTC. Variable domain in full (rest from reference TRBV2 and TRBJ1-2): EPEVTQTPSHQVTQMGQEVILRCVPISNHLYFYWYRQILGQKVEFLVSFYNNEISEKSEIFDDQFSVERPDGSNFTLKIRSTKLEDSAMYFCASSPHRLGEAGYTFGSGTRLTVV.

Notes on this clone: A read error may produce the germline difference seen at one junction end. The chain employs TRBV4-2 and TRBJ2-7; 8 nucleotides align to TRBD2. The CDR3 runs 15 residues. Looked up from germline, CDR1 is LGHNA and CDR2 is YNFKEQ. The CDR3 DNA sequence: TGTGCCAGCAGACAAGGACTAGCTGGGTCCTACGAGCAGTACTTC. Its translation: CASRQGLAGSYEQYF.

The chain couples TRBV2 to TRBJ2-1, with D maybe TRBD1 (5 bases). Germline CDR1 SNHLY, CDR2 FYNNEI. Trimming cost V 2 bases and J 3 bases, with 11 bases left between them. This CDR3 has 15 amino acids. The CDR3 region is CASSELGANYNEQFF. The DNA of the CDR3 is TGTGCCAGCAGTGAATTAGGGGCCAACTACAATGAGCAGTTCTTC.

Here the CDR3 reads CAISDAPSPLHF. The CDR3 DNA reads as TGTGCCATCAGTGACGCTCCTTCACCCCTCCACTTT. The chain couples TRBV10-3 to TRBJ1-6, with no clear D. Trimming shortened V by 3 bases and J by 9 bases, and 6 bases separated the two germline ends. Looked up from germline, CDR1 is ENHRY and CDR2 is SYGVKD. CDR3 length equals 12 residues.

J is TRBJ2-5 and V is TRBV28; D may be TRBD1 (6 bases). The germline gives CDR1 MDHEN, CDR2 SYDVKM. Trimming removed 5 bases at V and 5 bases at J, with 18 bases between. The length of the CDR3 is 15 residues. The CDR3 DNA reads TGTGCCAGCAGTGCCCCCGGCAGGGGTTCGGAGACCCAGTACTTC. This sequence encodes CASSAPGRGSETQYF.

The J gene is TRBJ1-1, the V gene TRBV7-8; D uncertain. This CDR3 has 16 amino acids. Germline CDR1 SGHVS, CDR2 FQNEAQ. V was clipped by 1 base and J by 1 base, with 13 bases between them. The CDR3 reads CASSLGLVEGNTEAFF. The DNA for the CDR3 is TGTGCCAGCAGCTTAGGATTAGTGGAGGGGAACACTGAAGCTTTCTTT.

The chain employs TRBV28 and TRBJ2-3, with 7 nucleotides matching TRBD2. The V gene's germline CDR1 is MDHEN and CDR2 SYDVKM. After removal of 5 bases from V and 3 bases from J, the junction contained 17 bases not matched to a gene. The CDR3 runs 18 residues. The CDR3 reads CASSPPETGTTNTDTQYF. CDR3 DNA sequence: TGTGCCAGCAGTCCCCCGGAAACCGGGACTACGAATACAGATACGCAGTATTTT. The complete variable domain, with remaining parts taken from reference TRBV28 and TRBJ2-3, reads DVKVTQSSRYLVKRTGEKVFLECVQDMDHENMFWYRQDPGLGLRLIYFSYDVKMKEKGDIPEGYSVSREKKERFSLILESASTNQTSMYLCASSPPETGTTNTDTQYFGPGTRLTVL.

The rearrangement links TRBV2 to TRBJ2-7; no definite D call. The CDR3 is made up of 12 amino acids. Trimming left V 7 bases short and J 0 bases short, with 7 bases between. Germline V CDR1 and CDR2: SNHLY, FYNNEI. The CDR3 sequence is CASTPNSYEQYF. The CDR3, as DNA: TGTGCCAGCACCCCCAACTCCTACGAGCAGTACTTC.

The chain recombines TRBV10-3 with TRBJ2-7, with 7 bases that match TRBD2. Germline V CDR1 and CDR2: ENHRY, SYGVKD. J gave up 6 bases and V 4 bases, and 15 bases lay outside the gene matches. The CDR3 has 16 amino acids. In DNA, the CDR3 is TGTGCCATCAGTGCGATCGGGGGGACTACATCTACCGAGCAGTACTTC. It is translated as CAISAIGGTTSTEQYF.

The chain carries TRBV5-1 and TRBJ1-4; 8 positions match TRBD1. This CDR3 is 17 amino acids long. The germline gives CDR1 SGHRS, CDR2 YFSETQ. V trimming: 4 bases; J trimming: 2 bases; junction bases outside the gene matches: 10. This CDR3 reads CASSTGTGLTTNEKLFF. The CDR3 DNA sequence: TGCGCCAGCAGCACCGGGACAGGCTTAACGACTAATGAAAAACTGTTTTTT.

This clone appeared once. This likely traces to a read error, being one base from a far larger clone. The sample has other DNA sequences that encode this CDR3 too. The rearrangement uses TRBV30 and TRBJ1-3; weak D call: TRBD1 (6 bases). CDR3 length: 14 residues. CDR1 is GTSNPN and CDR2 is SVGIG in the germline V gene (reference sequence). This CDR3 is CAWRSQGFGNTIYF. The CDR3 DNA sequence: TGTGCCTGGAGATCACAGGGATTTGGAAACACCATATACTTT.

The chain couples TRBV7-2 to TRBJ1-4, with TRBD1 matching over 7 bases. Germline CDR1 is SGHTA and CDR2 is FQGNSA. This CDR3 has 15 residues. V lost 5 bases and J lost 3; bases outside the gene matches: 6. The CDR3 here is CASSPNQGANEKLFF. CDR3 DNA: TGTGCCAGCAGCCCTAACCAGGGGGCTAATGAAAAACTGTTTTTT.

This clone was observed a handful of times. V gene TRBV28 combines with J gene TRBJ2-7; 10 bases are shared with TRBD1. Germline V lookup: CDR1 MDHEN, CDR2 SYDVKM. V shed 4 bases and J 5 bases; nucleotides not matched to a gene: 11. The CDR3 extends over 16 amino acids. DNA of the CDR3: TGTGCCAGCAGTTCACCCTTCGGGACAGGGGTGAACGAGCAGTACTTC. Its translation is CASSSPFGTGVNEQYF.

V and J are TRBV13 and TRBJ1-2, with D uncertain. The CDR3 has 13 amino acids. V lost 4 bases and J 7 bases, leaving 13 bases between the germline ends. In germline, CDR1 is PRHDT, CDR2 FYEKMQ (reference sequence). DNA for the CDR3: TGTGCCAGCAGCTCCCCCACCCCAGCTGGCTACACCTTC. Translating it yields CASSSPTPAGYTF. Full variable domain (rest looked up from reference TRBV13 and TRBJ1-2): AAGVIQSPRHLIKEKRETATLKCYPIPRHDTVYWYQQGPGQDPQFLISFYEKMQSDKGSIPDRFSAQQFSDYHSELNMSSLELGDSALYFCASSSPTPAGYTFGSGTRLTVV.

The chain has TRBV25-1 and TRBJ2-2; 9 nucleotides line up with TRBD1. The CDR3 length is 16 residues. CDR1 MGHDK and CDR2 SYGVNS come from the germline V gene. V was pared by 3 bases and J by 5 bases, with 7 bases of the junction left unmatched. The CDR3 reads CASSDQGQGQTGELFF. CDR3 coding DNA: TGTGCCAGCAGTGACCAGGGACAGGGACAAACCGGGGAGCTGTTTTTT.

The chain has TRBV27 and TRBJ1-5; TRBD1 might be the D (6 bases). CDR1 is MNHEY and CDR2 is SMNVEV in the germline V gene (reference sequence). This CDR3 is 16 amino acids long. Trimming pared 5 bases from V and 6 bases from J, leaving 20 bases between. CDR3 nucleotides: TGTGCCAGCAGTGCCACGGACAGTTTGCGCGGTCAGCCCCAGCATTTT. Encoded protein: CASSATDSLRGQPQHF.

As DNA, the CDR3 is TGTGCCAGCAGCCGACTAGCGACAACAGATACGCAGTATTTT. Its protein product is CASSRLATTDTQYF. The chain recombines TRBV11-3 with TRBJ2-3; 8 bases are a match to TRBD2. CDR1 SGHNT and CDR2 YENEEA come from the germline V gene. The CDR3 is 14 amino acids. J lost 3 bases, V lost 5 bases, and 4 bases had no gene match.